The next 13 T cell receptor beta chains were all read from a single sample in a study of blood T cell repertoires in COVID-19. Sequencing was performed with immunoSEQ multiplex PCR; in TCRdb, only in-frame clones are kept and a portion is missing. The table records under 250,000 clones, about nine tenths of them present only once. Sequenced: peripheral blood. Source of these receptors: a man in his forties or fifties with acute or convalescent COVID-19.

The gene calls are TRBV6-6 and TRBJ2-7; 10 bases are shared with TRBD1. The CDR3 runs 15 residues. Germline V gives CDR1 MNHNY, CDR2 SVGAGI (reference sequence). The ends lost 2 bases at V and 4 bases at J; junction bases unmatched: 5. The CDR3 DNA reads as TGTGCCAGCAGTTACCCGACAGGGGGCGGTTACGAGCAGTACTTC. Translated, it gives CASSYPTGGGYEQYF.

The chain employs TRBV5-1 and TRBJ2-7, with 7 bases aligning to TRBD1. The ends lost 7 bases at V and 6 bases at J; junction bases unmatched: 10. CDR3 size: 13 residues. Germline V gene data show CDR1 as SGHRS and CDR2 as YFSETQ. This CDR3 is CASHRQGVGEQYF. CDR3 bases: TGCGCCAGCCATAGACAGGGTGTGGGCGAGCAGTACTTC.

V and J are TRBV6-6 and TRBJ1-6, with 9 bases lining up with TRBD1. This CDR3 has 19 residues. Germline V gene sequence: CDR1 MNHNY, CDR2 SVGAGI (reference sequence). The V gene end was trimmed by 5 bases and the J gene end by 3 bases; junction bases not matched to a gene: 14. DNA of the CDR3: TGTGCCAGCAGTCAATCCCCGGGACAGGGTATCAGCTATAATTCACCCCTCCACTTT. Its translation: CASSQSPGQGISYNSPLHF.

CDR3 loop: CASSEFRAGNQPQHF. The CDR3 DNA is TGTGCCAGCAGTGAATTCAGGGCAGGCAATCAGCCCCAGCATTTT. The chain uses TRBV2 and TRBJ1-5; D is possibly TRBD1 (5 bases). The CDR3 has 15 residues. Trimming removed 2 bases from V and 2 bases from J, with 10 bases in between. CDR1 is SNHLY and CDR2 is FYNNEI in the germline V gene.

This clone came up once. The chain is built from TRBV25-1 and TRBJ2-4; TRBD1 might be the D (6 bases). The V gene lost 7 bases and the J gene lost 7 bases, with 14 bases spanning the gap. The germline gives CDR1 MGHDK, CDR2 SYGVNS. This CDR3 has 13 residues. Here the CDR3 reads CASTPAGANIQYF. The CDR3 nucleotides are TGTGCCAGCACCCCGGCAGGGGCGAACATTCAGTACTTC.

The J gene is TRBJ2-7, the V gene TRBV21-1; TRBD1, the table's D call, was not compared with the DNA. TRBV21-1 is described as a pseudogene. The CDR3 is 14 amino acids. The CDR3 bases are TGTGCCAGCAGCACCCAGGGGACAGTAATCGAGCAGTACTTC. Amino acid sequence: CASSTQGTVIEQYF.

V usage is TRBV5-4 and J usage is TRBJ1-2, with D tentatively TRBD1 (5 bases). The CDR3 is made up of 15 amino acids. From germline, CDR1 is SGHNT and CDR2 YYREEE (reference sequence). V lost 0 bases to trimming and J lost 7 bases, with 16 bases between them. CDR3 sequence: CASSLVQVLSPGYTF. CDR3 sequence (DNA): TGTGCCAGCAGCTTGGTACAGGTCCTGTCTCCTGGCTACACCTTC.

On this clone: The junction differs from germline at one of its ends, possibly a read error. The gene calls are TRBV10-1 and TRBJ1-1; a weak D match, TRBD1 (5 bases). This CDR3 is built from 13 residues. Germline CDR1 is WNHNN and CDR2 is SYGVQD (reference sequence). The DNA of the CDR3 is TGCGCCAGCAGTGAAAGACAGAACGCTGAAGCTTTCTTT. It yields the protein CASSERQNAEAFF.

The chain employs TRBV5-1 and TRBJ2-2; D might be TRBD2 (5 bases). V lost 0 bases and J lost 6, with 12 bases in between. CDR3 length: 15 amino acids. The germline CDR1 and CDR2 sequences are SGHRS and YFSETQ. The CDR3 region has the DNA TGCGCCAGCAGCTTGGAAGGGAACGGGGCCGGGGAGCTGTTTTTT. Translating gives CASSLEGNGAGELFF.

The chain joins TRBV28 to TRBJ2-4; D gene uncertain. The V end was cut by 6 bases, the J end by 6 bases, with 12 bases between. There are 13 residues in the CDR3. The germline CDR1 and CDR2 sequences are MDHEN and SYDVKM. The CDR3 bases are TGTGCCAGCAGCAAGGAGTTCGGAAACATTCAGTACTTC. Translated: CASSKEFGNIQYF.

The chain carries TRBV24-1 and TRBJ2-5; 8 bases are shared with TRBD1. The J segment lost 2 bases and the V segment lost 3 bases, leaving 4 bases of the junction unmatched. The CDR3 loop spans 15 amino acids. Germline values: CDR1 KGHDR, CDR2 SFDVKD. CDR3 nucleotides: TGTGCCACCAGTGATCCTGGACAGGGTCAAGAGACCCAGTACTTC. This codes for CATSDPGQGQETQYF.

In its sample, this clone was seen once. J is TRBJ1-2 and V is TRBV19; D may be TRBD1 (5 bases). Trimming pared 5 bases from V and 0 bases from J, leaving 13 bases between. Germline V lookup: CDR1 LNHDA, CDR2 SQIVND (reference sequence). The CDR3 runs to 15 residues. The CDR3 DNA sequence: TGTGCCAGTAGTCCCCAGGGCACGGCTAACTATGGCTACACCTTC. This codes for CASSPQGTANYGYTF.

The chain carries TRBV4-1 and TRBJ1-2; the D gene is possibly TRBD1 (5 bases). Germline CDR1 reads MGHRA; CDR2 reads YSYEKL. V dropped 0 bases and J dropped 2 bases, with 10 bases sitting between them. This CDR3 comprises 15 residues. The CDR3, as DNA: TGCGCCAGCAGCCAAGAAGCGCGGGGGAACTATGGCTACACCTTC. Translating it yields CASSQEARGNYGYTF.